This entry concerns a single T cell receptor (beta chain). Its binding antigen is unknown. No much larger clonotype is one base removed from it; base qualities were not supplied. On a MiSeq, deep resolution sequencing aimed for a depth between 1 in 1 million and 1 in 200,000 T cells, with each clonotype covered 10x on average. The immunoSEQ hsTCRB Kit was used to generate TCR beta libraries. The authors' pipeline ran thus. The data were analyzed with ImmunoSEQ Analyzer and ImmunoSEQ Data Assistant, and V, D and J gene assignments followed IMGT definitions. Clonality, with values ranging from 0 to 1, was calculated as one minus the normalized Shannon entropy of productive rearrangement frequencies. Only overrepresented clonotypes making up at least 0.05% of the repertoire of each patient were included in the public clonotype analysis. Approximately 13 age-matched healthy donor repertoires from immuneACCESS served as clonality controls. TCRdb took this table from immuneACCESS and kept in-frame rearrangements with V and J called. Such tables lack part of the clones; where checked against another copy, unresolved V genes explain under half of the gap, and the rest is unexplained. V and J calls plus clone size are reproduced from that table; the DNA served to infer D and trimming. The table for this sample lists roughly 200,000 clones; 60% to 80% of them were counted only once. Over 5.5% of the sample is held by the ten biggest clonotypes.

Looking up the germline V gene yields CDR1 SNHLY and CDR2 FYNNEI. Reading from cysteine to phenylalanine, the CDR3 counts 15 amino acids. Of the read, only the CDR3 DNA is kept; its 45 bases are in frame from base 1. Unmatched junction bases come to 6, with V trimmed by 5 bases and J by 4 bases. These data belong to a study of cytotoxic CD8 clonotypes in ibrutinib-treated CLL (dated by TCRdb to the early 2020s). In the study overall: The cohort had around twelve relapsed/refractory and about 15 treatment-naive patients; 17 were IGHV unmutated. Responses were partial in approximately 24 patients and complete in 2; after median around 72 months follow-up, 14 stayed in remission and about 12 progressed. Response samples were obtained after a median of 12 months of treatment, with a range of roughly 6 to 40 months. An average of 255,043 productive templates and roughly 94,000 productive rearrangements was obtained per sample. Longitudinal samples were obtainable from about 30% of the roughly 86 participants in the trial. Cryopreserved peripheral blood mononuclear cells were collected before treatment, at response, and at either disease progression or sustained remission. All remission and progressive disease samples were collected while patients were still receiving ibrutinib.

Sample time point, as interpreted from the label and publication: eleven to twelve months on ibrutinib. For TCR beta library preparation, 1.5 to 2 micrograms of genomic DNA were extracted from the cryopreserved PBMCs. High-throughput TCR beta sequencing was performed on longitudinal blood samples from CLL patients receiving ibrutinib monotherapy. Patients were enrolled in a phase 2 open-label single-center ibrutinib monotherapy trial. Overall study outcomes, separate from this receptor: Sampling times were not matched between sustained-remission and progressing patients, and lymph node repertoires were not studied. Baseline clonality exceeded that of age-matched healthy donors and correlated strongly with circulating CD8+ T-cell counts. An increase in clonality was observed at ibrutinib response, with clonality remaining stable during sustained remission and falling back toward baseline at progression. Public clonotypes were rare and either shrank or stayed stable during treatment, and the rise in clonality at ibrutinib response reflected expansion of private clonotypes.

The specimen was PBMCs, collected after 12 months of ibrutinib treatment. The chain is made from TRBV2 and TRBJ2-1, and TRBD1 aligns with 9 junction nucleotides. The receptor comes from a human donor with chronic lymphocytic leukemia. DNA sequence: TGTGCCAGCAGTCCCGACAGGGGGGCATACAATGAGCAGTTCTTC. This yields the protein CASSPDRGAYNEQFF.